This T cell receptor (beta chain) was retrieved from a study of blood T cells in healthy people across ages. Study as a whole: Template switching caught about one barcoded beta molecule for each two T cells.

Many counts were recorded for this clonotype. Trimming left V 3 bases short and J 2 bases short, with 8 bases between. The CDR3 spans 14 residues. Together with a sample-barcoded 5' primer, a J-beta primer mix was included in a second PCR lasting about 7 to 11 cycles. TCRdb redid the calling of the 5' RACE reads with MiXCR, one entry per CDR3 protein. The profile covers around 870,000 distinct CDR3 sequences, with more than 25% appearing a single time and 17% taken by the ten largest. The material sequenced was blood. This clonotype was sampled from a woman of 80 years or more in good health. The gene calls are TRBV12-3 or TRBV12-4 and TRBJ1-5; D unresolved. The CDR3 coding sequence is TGTGCCAGCAGTTTTAACACAGGCAATCAGCCCCAGCATTTT. This codes for CASSFNTGNQPQHF.